This entry features one T cell receptor beta chain sequence. Its antigen is still unknown. The donors belonged to the 120-subject validation cohort, separate from the roughly 710-subject first cohort. This table comes from immunoSEQ multiplex PCR, and its TCRdb copy is limited to in-frame clones, with some not included. Among some 170,000 clones, approximately 81% were seen once, and the ten largest hold roughly 10%. Germline V gives CDR1 SGHTA, CDR2 FQGTGA. The CDR3 extends over 13 amino acids. Trimming took off 1 base at V and 3 bases at J, with 6 bases between the two ends. These data originate in a study of cytomegalovirus exposure and HLA in healthy donors. Study-wide findings and caveats: Some TCR beta chains (164 of them) were listed as cytomegalovirus-associated. Reports indicated that the classifier achieved high specificity and sensitivity in diagnosing cytomegalovirus status. There were three CMV-associated chains whose specificity for CMV antigens was confirmed in vitro.

The sample comprised PBMCs. The rearrangement links TRBV7-3 to TRBJ1-1; no clear D gene. The TCR sequence derives from a young man in good health and CMV-seropositive. CDR3 residues: CASSLMEDTEAFF. CDR3 DNA sequence: TGTGCCAGCAGCTTAATGGAGGACACTGAAGCTTTCTTT.